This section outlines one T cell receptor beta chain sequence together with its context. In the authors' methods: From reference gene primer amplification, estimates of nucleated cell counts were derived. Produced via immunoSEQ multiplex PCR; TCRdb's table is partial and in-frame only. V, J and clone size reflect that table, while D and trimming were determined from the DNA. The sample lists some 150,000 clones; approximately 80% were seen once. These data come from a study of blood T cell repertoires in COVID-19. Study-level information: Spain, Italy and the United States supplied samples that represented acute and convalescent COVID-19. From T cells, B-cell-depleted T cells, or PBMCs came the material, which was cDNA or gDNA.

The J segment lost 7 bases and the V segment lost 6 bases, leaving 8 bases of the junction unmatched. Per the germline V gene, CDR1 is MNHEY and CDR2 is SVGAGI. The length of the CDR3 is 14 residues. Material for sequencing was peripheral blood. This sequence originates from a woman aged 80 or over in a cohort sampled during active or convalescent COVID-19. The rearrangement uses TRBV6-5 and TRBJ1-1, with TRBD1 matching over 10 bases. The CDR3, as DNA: TGTGCCAGCAGCCGAGACAGGGGGCTTATTGAAGCTTTCTTT. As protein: CASSRDRGLIEAFF.